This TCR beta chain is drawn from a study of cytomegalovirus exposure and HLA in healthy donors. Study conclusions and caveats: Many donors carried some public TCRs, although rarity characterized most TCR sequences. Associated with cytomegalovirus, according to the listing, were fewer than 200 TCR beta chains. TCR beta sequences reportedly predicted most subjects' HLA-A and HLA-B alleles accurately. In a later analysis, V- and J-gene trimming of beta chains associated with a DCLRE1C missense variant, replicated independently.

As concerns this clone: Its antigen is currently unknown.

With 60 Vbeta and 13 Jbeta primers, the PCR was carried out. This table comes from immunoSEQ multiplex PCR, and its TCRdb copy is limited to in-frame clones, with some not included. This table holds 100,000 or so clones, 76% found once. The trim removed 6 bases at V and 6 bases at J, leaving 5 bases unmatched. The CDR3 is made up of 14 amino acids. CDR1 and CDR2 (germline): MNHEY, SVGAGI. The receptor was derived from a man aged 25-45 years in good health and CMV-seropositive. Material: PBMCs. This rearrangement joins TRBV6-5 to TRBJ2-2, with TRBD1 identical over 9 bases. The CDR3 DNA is TGTGCCAGCAGCCAGGACAGGGGCCCCGGGGAGCTGTTTTTT. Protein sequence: CASSQDRGPGELFF.